The 24 T cell receptor beta chains below come from one sample, sequenced in a study of blood T cell repertoires in COVID-19. Data came from immunoSEQ multiplex PCR; TCRdb stores just in-frame clones and leaves some out. This table has a few hundred thousand clones, roughly 80% appearing once. Sequencing used peripheral blood. Receptors were obtained from a human donor in a cohort sampled during active COVID-19.

The J gene is TRBJ1-1, the V gene TRBV19; D might be TRBD1 (6 bases). The CDR3 runs to 15 residues. CDR1 LNHDA and CDR2 SQIVND come from the germline V gene (reference sequence). The germline V and J ends were trimmed by 5 bases and 4 bases, with 17 bases remaining between them. The CDR3 is CASSASATGSTEAFF. In DNA form, the CDR3 reads TGTGCCAGTAGTGCTTCAGCTACAGGGAGCACTGAAGCTTTCTTT.

The gene calls are TRBV5-1 and TRBJ1-5, with 7 bases matching TRBD1. Per germline, CDR1 SGHRS and CDR2 YFSETQ. The ends lost 3 bases at V and 4 bases at J; junction bases unmatched: 1. This CDR3 is 13 amino acids long. The CDR3 bases are TGCGCCAGCAGCTCAGGGGGAAATCAGCCCCAGCATTTT. Translated: CASSSGGNQPQHF.

V is TRBV29-1 and J is TRBJ1-5; D unclear. In germline, CDR1 is SQVTM, CDR2 ANQGSEA. The CDR3 runs 12 residues. Trimming cost V 5 bases and J 1 base, with 6 bases left between them. CDR3 protein: CSVLQSNQPQHF. CDR3 DNA: TGCAGCGTTCTTCAGAGCAATCAGCCCCAGCATTTT.

The chain couples TRBV28 to TRBJ1-1; a possible D gene is TRBD1 (5 bases). Germline values: CDR1 MDHEN, CDR2 SYDVKM. This CDR3 is built from 15 residues. V gave up 4 bases and J gave up 5 bases, with 17 bases separating them. The DNA for the CDR3 is TGTGCCAGCAGTTCCCCCAGCAGGGCCGAGACTGAAGCTTTCTTT. Translation: CASSSPSRAETEAFF.

The chain uses TRBV29-1 and TRBJ1-1, with D perhaps TRBD1 (6 bases). The V gene lost 6 bases and the J gene lost 7 bases, with 15 bases spanning the gap. The length of the CDR3 is 12 residues. Germline V gives CDR1 SQVTM, CDR2 ANQGSEA. CDR3 DNA: TGCAGCGTAGGGAACAGGGCCCTTGAAGCTTTCTTT. This translates into CSVGNRALEAFF. The full variable domain, in which reference TRBV29-1 and TRBJ1-1 provide the parts outside the CDR3, is SAVISQKPSRDICQRGTSLTIQCQVDSQVTMMFWYRQQPGQSLTLIATANQGSEATYESGFVIDKFPISRPNLTFSTLTVSNMSPEDSSIYLCSVGNRALEAFFGQGTRLTVV.

The chain combines TRBV7-2 with TRBJ2-5, with D tentatively TRBD1 (5 bases). Trimming removed 2 bases at V and 5 bases at J, with 12 bases between. Per the germline V gene, CDR1 is SGHTA and CDR2 is FQGNSA. This CDR3 has 14 residues. Here the CDR3 DNA reads TGTGCCAGCAGCTTAATGGGCCCAGGGGAGACCCAGTACTTC. Translated: CASSLMGPGETQYF.

This sequence joins TRBV27 and TRBJ2-7; perhaps TRBD2 as D (5 bases). Trimming took off 2 bases at V and 0 bases at J, with 17 bases between the two ends. Germline lookup yields CDR1 MNHEY and CDR2 SMNVEV (reference sequence). The CDR3 contains 17 residues. CDR3 sequence reads: CASSLGFDWESSYEQYF. The CDR3 DNA follows: TGTGCCAGCAGTTTAGGCTTTGACTGGGAGAGCTCCTACGAGCAGTACTTC.

V is TRBV19 and J is TRBJ2-7; 13 nucleotides align to TRBD2. The CDR3 extends over 15 amino acids. V trimming: 5 bases; J trimming: 3 bases; junction bases outside the gene matches: 4. Per the germline V gene, CDR1 is LNHDA and CDR2 is SQIVND (reference sequence). CDR3 sequence reads: CASSSRTSGSYEQYF. CDR3 DNA sequence: TGTGCCAGTAGTTCCCGGACTAGCGGGAGCTACGAGCAGTACTTC.

This sequence joins TRBV29-1 and TRBJ1-2, with D unclear. The V and J ends lost 3 bases and 4 bases respectively, with 9 bases between them. The CDR3 runs 12 residues. The V gene's germline CDR1 is SQVTM and CDR2 ANQGSEA. CDR3 amino acids: CSVEAETYGYTF. The CDR3 coding sequence is TGCAGCGTTGAGGCTGAAACCTATGGCTACACCTTC. Looking up the rest from reference TRBV29-1 and TRBJ1-2 gives the full variable domain: SAVISQKPSRDICQRGTSLTIQCQVDSQVTMMFWYRQQPGQSLTLIATANQGSEATYESGFVIDKFPISRPNLTFSTLTVSNMSPEDSSIYLCSVEAETYGYTFGSGTRLTVV.

V gene TRBV6-5 combines with J gene TRBJ2-7; the D gene is possibly TRBD1 (6 bases). The CDR3 spans 15 residues. Germline V CDR1 and CDR2: MNHEY, SVGAGI. The germline V and J ends were trimmed by 5 bases and 1 base, with 15 bases remaining between them. Here the CDR3 DNA reads TGTGCCAGCAGTAAATCGGCCCAGGGGTCCTACGAGCAGTACTTC. Its translation is CASSKSAQGSYEQYF.

The rearrangement links TRBV28 to TRBJ1-1, with a possible D match to TRBD1 (6 bases). Germline lookup yields CDR1 MDHEN and CDR2 SYDVKM. The CDR3 is made up of 13 amino acids. V was clipped by 3 bases and J by 4 bases, with 9 bases between them. CDR3 region: CASSFIRGTEAFF. The CDR3 nucleotides read TGTGCCAGCAGTTTCATCAGGGGCACTGAAGCTTTCTTT.

The V call is TRBV4-3, the J call TRBJ1-1; D is possibly TRBD1 (5 bases). Germline V gene data show CDR1 as LGHNA and CDR2 as YSLEER. V lost 1 base, J lost 1 base, and 7 bases lay in between. This CDR3 has 14 residues. CDR3 residues: CASSQAQGNTEAFF. In DNA, the CDR3 is TGCGCCAGCAGCCAAGCTCAGGGGAACACTGAAGCTTTCTTT.

In nucleotides, the CDR3 is TGTGCCAGCAGCCCGCTACAGCTTTTCAACACTGAAGCTTTCTTT. Amino acid sequence: CASSPLQLFNTEAFF. The chain combines TRBV5-5 with TRBJ1-1; no clear D. Germline values: CDR1 SGHKS, CDR2 YYEKEE (reference sequence). Trimming took 4 bases from V and 2 from J, leaving 15 bases between them. The CDR3 has 15 amino acids.

This clone was recorded a few times. This sequence joins TRBV28 and TRBJ1-5; 9 nucleotides line up with TRBD1. J gave up 7 bases and V 5 bases, and 9 bases lay outside the gene matches. CDR3 size: 15 residues. Germline V gene data show CDR1 as MDHEN and CDR2 as SYDVKM. The CDR3 region has the DNA TGTGCCAGCAGTCTAATACAGGGGGCGGGACAGCCCCAGCATTTT. Its translation: CASSLIQGAGQPQHF.

The chain joins TRBV6-6 to TRBJ2-3; TRBD2 aligns across 12 bases. Germline lookup yields CDR1 MNHNY and CDR2 SVGAGI (reference sequence). Unmatched junction bases numbered 3, after V lost 5 bases and J lost 3 bases. The CDR3 runs to 15 residues. Here the CDR3 DNA reads TGTGCCAGCAGTCTAGCGGGAGGGCAGACAGATACGCAGTATTTT. Its translation is CASSLAGGQTDTQYF.

The chain combines TRBV7-9 with TRBJ1-2; TRBD1 might be the D (6 bases). The CDR3 extends over 13 amino acids. The germline gives CDR1 SEHNR, CDR2 FQNEAQ (reference sequence). The ends were cut back, 5 bases at V and 7 bases at J, with 14 bases in the middle. This chain's CDR3 is CASSAQGRGGYTF. CDR3 nucleotide sequence: TGTGCCAGCAGCGCACAGGGTCGGGGTGGCTACACCTTC.

A note on this clone: The same CDR3 also results from other DNA sequences found in this sample. V usage is TRBV5-1 and J usage is TRBJ1-3; 7 bases line up with TRBD1. This CDR3 has 14 residues. J was trimmed by 1 base and V by 4 bases; bases with no gene match: 2. Germline-derived CDR1 and CDR2 are SGHRS and YFSETQ. The CDR3 loop reads CASSVTGSGNTIYF. The CDR3 DNA reads as TGCGCCAGCAGCGTGACAGGGTCTGGAAACACCATATATTTT. Using reference TRBV5-1 and TRBJ1-3 for the parts outside the CDR3, the full variable domain is KAGVTQTPRYLIKTRGQQVTLSCSPISGHRSVSWYQQTPGQGLQFLFEYFSETQRNKGNFPGRFSGRQFSNSRSEMNVSTLELGDSALYLCASSVTGSGNTIYFGEGSWLTVV.

The chain combines TRBV11-2 with TRBJ1-1; 7 nucleotides line up with TRBD1. The length of the CDR3 is 14 residues. Unmatched junction bases numbered 3, after V lost 5 bases and J lost 0 bases. Germline CDR1 SGHAT, CDR2 FQNNGV. CDR3 loop: CASSTTGLNTEAFF. For the CDR3, the DNA is TGTGCCAGCAGCACGACAGGGTTGAACACTGAAGCTTTCTTT.

The chain employs TRBV5-1 and TRBJ1-5; a weak D match, TRBD1 (6 bases). The CDR3 length is 15 residues. Trimming stripped 0 bases from V and 2 bases from J, with 9 bases between. Germline loops: CDR1 SGHRS, CDR2 YFSETQ. CDR3: CASSLEGGGNQPQHF. Here the CDR3 DNA reads TGCGCCAGCAGCTTGGAAGGGGGAGGCAATCAGCCCCAGCATTTT. Full variable domain (remainder filled in from reference TRBV5-1 and TRBJ1-5): KAGVTQTPRYLIKTRGQQVTLSCSPISGHRSVSWYQQTPGQGLQFLFEYFSETQRNKGNFPGRFSGRQFSNSRSEMNVSTLELGDSALYLCASSLEGGGNQPQHFGDGTRLSIL.

This clone was observed at least ten times. Other DNA sequences in the same sample also yield this CDR3. This chain connects TRBV27 to TRBJ1-5; no clear D gene. V was shortened by 5 bases and J by 1 base, with 9 bases between the two germline ends. The CDR3 totals 14 residues. Germline CDR1 is MNHEY and CDR2 is SMNVEV (reference sequence). For the CDR3, the DNA is TGTGCCAGCAGTCCGGACTCCAGCAATCAGCCCCAGCATTTT. This gives the protein CASSPDSSNQPQHF.

The J gene is TRBJ1-2, the V gene TRBV29-1, with 8 bases lining up with TRBD1. The V and J ends lost 1 base and 6 bases, in that order; junction bases with no gene match: 4. Germline loops: CDR1 SQVTM, CDR2 ANQGSEA. CDR3 length: 13 residues. Written as DNA, the CDR3 is TGCAGCGTTGAAGCGGACAGGGTTGATGGCTACACCTTC. Encoded protein: CSVEADRVDGYTF.

This clone came up a few times. The V and J genes are TRBV7-3 and TRBJ2-7, with 10 bases fitting TRBD2. Germline CDR1 and CDR2: SGHTA and FQGTGA. This CDR3 is 14 amino acids long. Trimming at V came to 6 bases and at J to 4 bases, leaving 6 bases not matched to a gene. CDR3 in DNA: TGTGCCAGCAGTCGTTCTAGCGGGAGTTACGAGCAGTACTTC. This translates into CASSRSSGSYEQYF.

The chain has TRBV11-2 and TRBJ2-5, with unresolved D. Deletions cut 4 bases from V and 5 bases from J, with 2 bases between. Germline V CDR1 and CDR2: SGHAT, FQNNGV. This CDR3 contains 10 residues. The CDR3: CASSSETQYF. The CDR3 DNA sequence: TGTGCCAGCAGCTCTGAGACCCAGTACTTC.

The CDR3 reads CAWSGNGRMETQYF. The CDR3, as DNA: TGTGCCTGGAGTGGGAACGGGAGAATGGAGACCCAGTACTTC. The gene calls are TRBV30 and TRBJ2-5; D is possibly TRBD2 (6 bases). Germline CDR1 and CDR2: GTSNPN and SVGIG (reference sequence). The CDR3 has 14 amino acids. Trimming left V 1 base short and J 5 bases short, with 14 bases between.